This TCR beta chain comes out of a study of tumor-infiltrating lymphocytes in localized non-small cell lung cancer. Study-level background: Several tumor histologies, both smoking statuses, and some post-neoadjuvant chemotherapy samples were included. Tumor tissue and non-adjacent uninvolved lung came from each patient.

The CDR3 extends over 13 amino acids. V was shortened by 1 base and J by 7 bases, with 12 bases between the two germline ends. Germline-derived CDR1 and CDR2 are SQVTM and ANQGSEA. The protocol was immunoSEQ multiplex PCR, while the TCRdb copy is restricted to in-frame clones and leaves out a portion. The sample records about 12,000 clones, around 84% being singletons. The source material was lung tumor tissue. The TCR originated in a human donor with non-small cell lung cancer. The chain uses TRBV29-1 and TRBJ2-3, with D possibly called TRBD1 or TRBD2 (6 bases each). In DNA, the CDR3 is TGCAGCGTTGAAGGAGGAGGGGGGAATACGCAGTATTTT. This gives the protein CSVEGGGGNTQYF.